This TCR beta chain derives from a study of T cells after yellow fever vaccination. Germline assignment: CDR1 DFQATT and CDR2 SNEGSKA (reference sequence). The CDR3 has 13 residues. The germline V and J ends were trimmed by 3 bases and 1 base, with 8 bases remaining between them. Concerning this clonotype itself: Its specificity is unknown.

5'RACE template switching added a universal primer site and UMIs to TCR cDNA. One entry per CDR3 protein, called by TCRdb with MiXCR from the 5' RACE reads. The sample has about 260,000 distinct CDR3 sequences; 10% to 15% are singletons. Study-wide findings and caveats: Most clones from primary vaccination resurfaced after the booster (approximately 97% CD4, approximately 88% CD8).

The J gene is TRBJ2-3, the V gene TRBV20-1; D call uncertain. Material: CD4+ T cells sorted from PBMCs, obtained 45 days after the yellow fever booster vaccination. This receptor was identified in a man aged 30 to 39 who received the YFV17D yellow fever vaccine. DNA of the CDR3: TGCAGTGCTAGGCGTATTGGCACAGATACGCAGTATTTT. This gives the protein CSARRIGTDTQYF.